The 17 T cell receptor beta chains below come from one sample, sequenced in a study of blood T cell repertoires in COVID-19 (dated by TCRdb to 2018 to 2020). Library creation used the immunoSEQ multiplex PCR assay. TCRdb obtained this table from immuneACCESS and retained in-frame rearrangements with V and J assigned. These tables miss some clones; where compared with another copy, unresolved V genes account for less than half of the shortfall, and the remainder is unexplained. The sample includes about 240,000 clones, with roughly 76% observed a single time. The ten largest clones capture around 7.2% of the sample. The specimen sequenced was peripheral blood. Receptors originate from a woman of 80 years or more with COVID-19, enrolled during active disease.

The CDR3 loop reads CASSKGTSSSYEQYF. CDR3 bases: TGTGCCAGTAGTAAAGGGACATCAAGCTCCTACGAGCAGTACTTC. This chain uses TRBV19 with TRBJ2-7; D possibly corresponds to TRBD1 (6 bases). V was pared by 4 bases and J by 0 bases, with 13 bases between. This CDR3 contains 15 residues. Germline CDR1 and CDR2: LNHDA and SQIVND (reference sequence).

V usage is TRBV2 and J usage is TRBJ2-2, with D maybe TRBD1 (5 bases). This CDR3 is 15 amino acids long. Trimming took off 6 bases at V and 1 base at J, with 12 bases between the two ends. In germline, CDR1 is SNHLY, CDR2 FYNNEI. The CDR3 DNA reads TGTGCCAGCAGCAAAACAGGACAGAACACCGGGGAGCTGTTTTTT. Protein: CASSKTGQNTGELFF.

The CDR3: CASSQDSGDRFFATQYF. For the CDR3, the DNA is TGCGCCAGCAGCCAAGATTCCGGGGACAGGTTTTTTGCTACGCAGTATTTT. The chain carries TRBV4-1 and TRBJ2-3, with 8 bases matching TRBD1. V gave up 0 bases and J gave up 8 bases; unmatched junction bases: 13. The CDR3 spans 17 residues. Looked up from germline, CDR1 is MGHRA and CDR2 is YSYEKL.

V is TRBV7-9 and J is TRBJ2-3; D is perhaps TRBD2 (6 bases). V was cut by 3 bases and J by 0 bases, with 10 bases left in between. The V gene's germline CDR1 is SEHNR and CDR2 FQNEAQ (reference sequence). The CDR3 runs to 15 residues. DNA of the CDR3: TGTGCCAGCAGCTTGGAAGCGGGTAGCACAGATACGCAGTATTTT. This encodes CASSLEAGSTDTQYF.

This chain links TRBV6-6 with TRBJ1-5; no definite D call. The germline CDR1 and CDR2 sequences are MNHNY and SVGAGI (reference sequence). There are 14 residues in the CDR3. V dropped 9 bases and J dropped 6 bases, with 18 bases sitting between them. The CDR3 coding sequence is TGTGCCAGTTTATGGACGGGATCCGGTCAGCCCCAGCATTTT. Translating gives CASLWTGSGQPQHF.

The rearrangement uses TRBV18 and TRBJ1-2; D not resolved. Germline CDR1 KGHSH, CDR2 LQKENI. Between the trimmed V and J ends, which lost 4 bases and 3 bases, there was a span of 21 bases. This CDR3 is built from 17 residues. Written as DNA, the CDR3 is TGTGCCAGCTCACGTAATTTTTATGAGGGAAAGGACTATGGCTACACCTTC. Its translation is CASSRNFYEGKDYGYTF.

The chain links TRBV7-8 to TRBJ1-5; no clear D. Germline values: CDR1 SGHVS, CDR2 FQNEAQ. This CDR3 has 17 residues. V was shortened by 5 bases and J by 1 base, with 18 bases between the two germline ends. Written as DNA, the CDR3 is TGTGCCAGCAGCCTACGGGAGGGAACGTGGAGCAATCAGCCCCAGCATTTT. Amino acid sequence: CASSLREGTWSNQPQHF.

Worth noting for this clone: Germline and junction disagree at one end, which may indicate a read error. The gene calls are TRBV19 and TRBJ1-1; the match to TRBD1 covers 9 bases. The CDR3 consists of 17 residues. The V gene's germline CDR1 is LNHDA and CDR2 SQIVND (reference sequence). The CDR3 reads CASSIAGTGWLNAEAFF. The CDR3 DNA reads as TGTGCCAGTAGTATAGCTGGGACAGGGTGGTTGAACGCTGAAGCTTTCTTT. Filled out from reference TRBV19 and TRBJ1-1, the complete variable domain reads DGGITQSPKYLFRKEGQNVTLSCEQNLNHDAMYWYRQDPGQGLRLIYYSQIVNDFQKGDIAEGYSVSREKKESFPLTVTSAQKNPTAFYLCASSIAGTGWLNAEAFFGQGTRLTVV.

The sample holds one count of this clone. This chain connects TRBV19 to TRBJ1-1, with 7 bases lining up with TRBD1. The CDR3 has 15 amino acids. Trimming cost V 0 bases and J 5 bases; bases outside gene matches: 6. CDR1 and CDR2 (germline): LNHDA, SQIVND (reference sequence). CDR3 protein: CASSIDQGVRTEAFF. The DNA for the CDR3 is TGTGCCAGTAGTATAGATCAGGGGGTTCGTACTGAAGCTTTCTTT.

Only a few counts were recorded for this clone. The chain links TRBV30 to TRBJ1-2; D gene uncertain. The CDR3 contains 11 residues. Germline CDR1 GTSNPN, CDR2 SVGIG (reference sequence). Trimming stripped 3 bases from V and 8 bases from J, with 10 bases between. CDR3: CAWRGRVGYTF. Written as DNA, the CDR3 is TGTGCCTGGAGGGGGAGGGTCGGCTACACCTTC.

V is TRBV2 and J is TRBJ2-1, with D perhaps matching TRBD1 (5 bases). The CDR3 runs 11 residues. V was pared by 3 bases and J by 9 bases, with 6 bases between. CDR1 is SNHLY and CDR2 is FYNNEI in the germline V gene. DNA of the CDR3: TGTGCCAGCAGTGAGGGGCCTGAGCAGTTCTTC. It codes for CASSEGPEQFF.

This chain uses TRBV7-9 with TRBJ1-2; TRBD1 matches at 7 bases. Germline V gene data show CDR1 as SEHNR and CDR2 as FQNEAQ (reference sequence). This CDR3 is 13 amino acids long. V lost 5 bases and J lost 2; bases outside the gene matches: 2. CDR3: CASSTGQNYGYTF. The CDR3 coding sequence is TGTGCCAGCAGCACGGGACAGAACTATGGCTACACCTTC.

This clone came up a few times. The gene calls are TRBV5-4 and TRBJ2-7, with TRBD2 identical over 11 bases. Germline V gene lookup returns CDR1 SGHNT and CDR2 YYREEE (reference sequence). J was trimmed by 4 bases and V by 3 bases; bases with no gene match: 0. The CDR3 totals 13 residues. For the CDR3, the DNA is TGTGCCAGCAGCTCTAGCGGGAGGTACGAGCAGTACTTC. It specifies CASSSSGRYEQYF.

The chain recombines TRBV6-5 with TRBJ2-4; 8 bases are a match to TRBD2. V trimming: 10 bases; J trimming: 10 bases; junction bases outside the gene matches: 15. The germline CDR1 and CDR2 sequences are MNHEY and SVGAGI. The CDR3 sequence is 14 residues long. In DNA, the CDR3 is TGTGCCACCGACATGGGCGGGGGGCGCGGGATTCAGTACTTC. It encodes CATDMGGGRGIQYF.

V usage is TRBV7-9 and J usage is TRBJ2-5; no firm D call. CDR3 length: 13 residues. V was clipped by 10 bases and J by 4 bases, with 16 bases between them. Germline assignment: CDR1 SEHNR and CDR2 FQNEAQ (reference sequence). The CDR3 is CAISIPIGETQYF. In DNA, the CDR3 is TGTGCCATTTCGATCCCCATCGGAGAGACCCAGTACTTC.

This clone appeared once. The chain has TRBV28 and TRBJ2-7; D is possibly TRBD2 (5 bases). The CDR3 covers 14 residues. In germline, CDR1 is MDHEN, CDR2 SYDVKM. With 4 bases removed from V and 5 bases from J, the gap between germline ends came to 15 bases. Written as DNA, the CDR3 is TGTGCCAGCAGTTCCTTCCGGGGAGTCAACGAGCAGTACTTC. Amino acid sequence: CASSSFRGVNEQYF.

The count of this clone is one. The CDR3 region has the DNA TGTGCCAGCAGCCAAGAGAAGTCGCGACAGAGAAACACTGAAGCTTTCTTT. Amino acid sequence: CASSQEKSRQRNTEAFF. The chain employs TRBV14 and TRBJ1-1; possibly TRBD1 for D (5 bases). V was shortened by 0 bases and J by 2 bases, with 16 bases between the two germline ends. The CDR3 runs to 17 residues. In germline, CDR1 is SGHDN, CDR2 FVKESK.